This T cell receptor (beta chain) was retrieved from a study of T cell changes during pregnancy in multiple sclerosis (dated by TCRdb to between 2018 and 2021). Turning to the overall study: In women with multiple sclerosis, the researchers looked at how the T cell repertoire shifted as pregnancy progressed.

Measured from the cysteine to the phenylalanine, the CDR3 is 20 residues long. Only the CDR3 DNA stays, 60 bases, in frame from base 1. V is reduced by 5 bases and J by 0 bases, leaving a spacing of 23 bases between them. As encoded in the germline V gene (reference sequence), CDR1 is MNHEY while CDR2 is SMNVEV. As concerns this clone: What this receptor recognizes is not known. Base qualities are not at hand, and no much larger clone is one base apart.

The method behind the library was the immunoSEQ multiplex PCR assay. TCRdb took this table from immuneACCESS and kept in-frame rearrangements with V and J called. Such tables lack part of the clones; where checked against another copy, unresolved V genes explain under half of the gap, and the rest is unexplained. This sample lists around 100,000 clones; approximately 92% were detected once. The ten largest clones capture 1.5% to 2.5% of the sample. This sequence was found in a female donor with multiple sclerosis, enrolled in a pregnancy study. The specimen comprised peripheral blood, sampled after pregnancy. The sequence links TRBV27 to TRBJ1-6, and TRBD1 may be the D gene, going by 6 matching bases. At the DNA level, the sequence is TGTGCCAGCAGTCGGAGAACAGGGCCTACAACGAACTCCTATAATTCACCCCTCCACTTT. It translates as CASSRRTGPTTNSYNSPLHF.